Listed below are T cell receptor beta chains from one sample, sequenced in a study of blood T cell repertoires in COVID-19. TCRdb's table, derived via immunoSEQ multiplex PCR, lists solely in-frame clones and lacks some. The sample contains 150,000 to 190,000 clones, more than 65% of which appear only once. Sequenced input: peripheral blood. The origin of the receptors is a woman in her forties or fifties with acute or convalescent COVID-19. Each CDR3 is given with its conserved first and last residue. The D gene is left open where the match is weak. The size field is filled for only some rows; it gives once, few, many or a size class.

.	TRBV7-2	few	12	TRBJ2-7	CASGGFSYEQYF	TGTGCCAGCGGCGGGTTTTCCTACGAGCAGTACTTC
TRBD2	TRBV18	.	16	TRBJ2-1	CASSPPGGGTGNEQFF	TGTGCCAGCTCGCCACCCGGGGGAGGGACGGGCAATGAGCAGTTCTTC
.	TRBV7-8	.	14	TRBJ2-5	CASSPAPTRETQYF	TGTGCCAGCAGCCCGGCCCCGACCAGGGAGACCCAGTACTTC
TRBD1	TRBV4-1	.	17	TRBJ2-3	CASSQLPHRGDTDTQYF	TGCGCCAGCAGCCAACTACCCCACAGGGGCGACACAGATACGCAGTATTTT
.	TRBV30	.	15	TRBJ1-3	CAWERGFNSGNTIYF	TGTGCCTGGGAGCGGGGGTTCAACTCTGGAAACACCATATATTTT
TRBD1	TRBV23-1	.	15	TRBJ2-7	CASSQRTGGSYEQYF	TGCGCCAGCAGTCAACGGACAGGGGGCTCCTACGAGCAGTACTTC
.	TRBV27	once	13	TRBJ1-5	CASSRGWNQPQHF	TGTGCCAGCAGCAGGGGCTGGAATCAGCCCCAGCATTTT
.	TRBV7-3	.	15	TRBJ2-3	CASSLSGTAGDTQYF	TGTGCCAGCAGCTTAAGCGGGACGGCCGGAGATACGCAGTATTTT
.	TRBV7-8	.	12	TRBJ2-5	CASSPRLETQYF	TGTGCCAGCAGCCCGCGGTTAGAGACCCAGTACTTC
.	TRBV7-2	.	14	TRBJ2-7	CASSLGLASYEQYF	TGTGCCAGCAGCTTAGGCCTGGCCTCCTACGAGCAGTACTTC
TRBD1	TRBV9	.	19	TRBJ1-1	CASSPTDRGLWGSNTEAFF	TGTGCCAGCAGCCCTACAGACAGGGGCCTATGGGGATCGAACACTGAAGCTTTCTTT
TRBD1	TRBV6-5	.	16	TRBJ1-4	CASSYSSGTGVRKLFF	TGTGCCAGCAGTTACTCGAGCGGGACAGGGGTGAGGAAACTGTTTTTT
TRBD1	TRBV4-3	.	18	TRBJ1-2	CASSQDPPGQGRNYGYTF	TGCGCCAGCAGCCAAGATCCCCCCGGACAGGGGAGGAACTATGGCTACACCTTC
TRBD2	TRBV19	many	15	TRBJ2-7	CASSMVAGGPYEQYF	TGTGCCAGTAGTATGGTAGCGGGAGGACCTTACGAGCAGTACTTC
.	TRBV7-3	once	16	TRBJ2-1	CASSLGSLATGNEQFF	TGTGCCAGCAGCTTAGGGTCTCTAGCGACGGGGAATGAGCAGTTCTTC
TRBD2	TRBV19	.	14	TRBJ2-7	CASSPGTSSYEQYF	TGTGCCAGTAGTCCTGGGACTAGCAGTTACGAGCAGTACTTC